This T cell receptor (beta chain) was captured in a study of OX40 agonist ivuxolimab in advanced cancers. The wider study: Patients took ivuxolimab, an agonistic anti-OX40 (CD134) antibody. The group had a mean age of around 60 years, ranged from about 23 to 79, and was around 86% male. The study, taken as a whole, reports: Normalized expansion of T-cell clones was also low for some nonresponders.

Comment on this clone: Its antigen is not identified.

Clones were read by immunoSEQ multiplex PCR, and TCRdb kept only the in-frame ones, dropping some. The sample includes roughly 43,000 clones, over 75% seen only once; the top ten take roughly 4.9%. Germline V gene sequence: CDR1 SNHLY, CDR2 FYNNEI. CDR3 length equals 16 residues. J gave up 6 bases and V 2 bases, and 3 bases lay outside the gene matches. The receptor was derived from an adult with an advanced solid tumor such as melanoma, head and neck, liver or kidney cancer. Material: CD4+ or CD8+ T cells sorted from blood, obtained in a trial of the OX40 agonist ivuxolimab. The chain uses TRBV2 and TRBJ2-1; 14 nucleotides line up with TRBD2. This CDR3 reads CASSEYGTSGSNEQFF. CDR3 coding DNA: TGTGCCAGCAGTGAATACGGGACTAGCGGGAGCAATGAGCAGTTCTTC.